The subject of this entry is one TCR beta chain. Its antigen is as yet unknown. PCR used 60 Vbeta primers and 13 Jbeta primers. In the original processing: As a later analysis found, there were 70 million to 90 million unique TCR beta chains, of which roughly 11 million were shared. Data came from immunoSEQ multiplex PCR; TCRdb stores just in-frame clones and leaves some out. The DNA was the basis for D and trimming; V, J and clone size are from that table. This sample has 150,000 to 200,000 clones; roughly 85% occur once, and the top ten carry around 2.3%. The entry originates in a study of cytomegalovirus exposure and HLA in healthy donors. The CDR3 spans 14 residues. Per the germline V gene, CDR1 is SGHRS and CDR2 is YFSETQ. The V and J ends lost 2 bases and 3 bases respectively, with 8 bases between them. General study results and limits: TCR sequences were mostly rare, though some public TCRs occurred in many donors.

The clonotype originates from a woman between 50 and 59 years old in good health and CMV-seronegative. The chain uses TRBV5-1 and TRBJ2-2, with D possibly TRBD1 on 5 matching bases. Material: PBMCs. Here the CDR3 reads CASSLRRDTGELFF. The CDR3 DNA follows: TGCGCCAGCAGCTTACGCAGGGACACCGGGGAGCTGTTTTTT.